Presented here are 32 T cell receptor beta chains from one specimen sequenced in a study of CD8 T cells in Susac syndrome. RNA amounts of roughly 0.45 to 1 ug underwent reverse transcription with random hexamers. TCRdb re-derived calls from the immunoSEQ multiplex PCR reads in MiXCR, one entry per CDR3 protein. The table lists some 200,000 distinct CDR3 sequences, 90% to 97% of them singletons, with around 0.096% in the top ten. Sequencing used CD4+ T cells from PBMCs. These receptors were taken from a human donor with Susac syndrome.

This clonotype was observed once. The chain links TRBV3-1 to TRBJ2-2; TRBD2 is a possible D gene (5 bases). Germline CDR1 and CDR2: LGHDT and YNNKEL (reference sequence). The CDR3 extends over 13 amino acids. V was cut by 1 base and J by 5 bases, with 5 bases left in between. CDR3 nucleotide sequence: TGTGCCAGCAGCCAAGGAGGGACCGGGGAGCTGTTTTTT. Encoded protein: CASSQGGTGELFF.

The chain joins TRBV12-3 or TRBV12-4 to TRBJ2-4; D might be TRBD1 or TRBD2, each matching 5 bases. Trimming removed 8 bases at V and 0 bases at J, with 20 bases between. CDR3 length equals 17 residues. The CDR3 protein is CASGGRISGLAKNIQYF. The CDR3 DNA sequence: TGTGCCAGCGGGGGTAGGATCAGCGGACTAGCCAAAAACATTCAGTACTTC.

The table lists this clonotype with a few counts. The chain couples TRBV6-2 or TRBV6-3 to TRBJ2-5, with D unresolved. CDR3 length: 12 amino acids. CDR1 is MNHEY, CDR2 SVGEGT, per germline. V shed 3 bases and J shed 5 bases, with 7 bases lying between them. Here the CDR3 reads CASSYVRETQYF. The CDR3 DNA follows: TGTGCCAGCAGTTATGTAAGGGAGACCCAGTACTTC.

The V and J genes are TRBV3-1 and TRBJ2-5; D assignment may be TRBD1 or TRBD2 (5 bases each). This CDR3 region has 14 residues. Germline V gene data show CDR1 as LGHDT and CDR2 as YNNKEL (reference sequence). V lost 4 bases and J lost 0, with 9 bases in between. The CDR3 bases are TGTGCCAGCAGCCTTCCGGGACACCAAGAGACCCAGTACTTC. This translates into CASSLPGHQETQYF.

This clonotype occurred once. V and J are TRBV11-2 and TRBJ2-3, with D uncertain. V was trimmed by 0 bases and J by 4 bases, leaving 14 bases between them. Germline V CDR1 and CDR2: SGHAT, FQNNGV. The CDR3 is 16 amino acids. The CDR3 coding sequence is TGTGCCAGCAGCTTAGATCATGGGTTTAGAGCAGATACGCAGTATTTT. Protein product: CASSLDHGFRADTQYF.

The DNA for the CDR3 is TGTGCCAGCATCTACAGGGTACACGAGCAGTACTTC. Translated: CASIYRVHEQYF. The chain is built from TRBV6-2 or TRBV6-3 and TRBJ2-7, with D tentatively TRBD1 (6 bases). The CDR3 extends over 12 amino acids. Germline V gene sequence: CDR1 MNHEY, CDR2 SVGEGT. With 7 bases removed from V and 5 bases from J, the gap between germline ends came to 12 bases.

The chain recombines TRBV29-1 with TRBJ2-2; 7 nucleotides line up with TRBD1. J gave up 0 bases and V 5 bases, and 9 bases lay outside the gene matches. This CDR3 has 16 residues. CDR1 SQVTM and CDR2 ANQGSEA come from the germline V gene. CDR3 region: CSVRAPGGSNTGELFF. In nucleotides, the CDR3 is TGCAGCGTTCGAGCGCCAGGGGGTTCGAACACCGGGGAGCTGTTTTTT.

The gene calls are TRBV11-2 and TRBJ1-2; D not certain. V lost 5 bases to trimming and J lost 4 bases, with 17 bases between them. The CDR3 covers 15 residues. Germline CDR1 reads SGHAT; CDR2 reads FQNNGV. The CDR3 region is CASSALIGLGYGYTF. In DNA, the CDR3 is TGTGCCAGCAGCGCCCTTATCGGGCTAGGCTATGGCTACACCTTC.

V and J are TRBV5-1 and TRBJ2-3; no clear D gene. The V gene's germline CDR1 is SGHRS and CDR2 YFSETQ. The CDR3 covers 13 residues. The V and J ends lost 3 bases and 8 bases respectively, with 13 bases between them. CDR3 DNA sequence: TGCGCCAGCAGCTCCCTCGACCAGGTTACGCAGTATTTT. Protein sequence: CASSSLDQVTQYF.

The genes are TRBV3-1 and TRBJ2-7; D may match TRBD1 or TRBD2 (5 bases each). The CDR3 contains 13 residues. The V end was cut by 6 bases, the J end by 7 bases, with 16 bases between. The germline V gene encodes CDR1 LGHDT and CDR2 YNNKEL (reference sequence). The CDR3 protein is CASSIEGPGEQYF. The CDR3 nucleotides are TGTGCCAGCAGTATTGAGGGACCGGGGGAGCAGTACTTC.

The chain's CDR3 is CASSPGSYEQYF. As DNA, the CDR3 is TGTGCCAGCAGCCCGGGGTCCTACGAGCAGTACTTC. The V call is TRBV18, the J call TRBJ2-7, with TRBD2 as a possible D gene (5 bases). The CDR3 sequence is 12 residues long. Trimming took off 8 bases at V and 1 base at J, with 9 bases between the two ends. Germline lookup yields CDR1 KGHSH and CDR2 LQKENI.

The V and J genes are TRBV6-2 or TRBV6-3 and TRBJ2-1, with 9 bases aligning to TRBD2. The V gene's germline CDR1 is MNHEY and CDR2 SVGEGT. The CDR3 totals 15 residues. J lost 3 bases, V lost 6 bases, and 6 bases had no gene match. DNA of the CDR3: TGTGCCAGCAGACAGAGCGGGGGGAACTACAATGAGCAGTTCTTC. Translated: CASRQSGGNYNEQFF.

CDR3 DNA sequence: TGTGCCAGCAGCCAAGATTACGGAGCTTTCTTT. The encoded protein is CASSQDYGAFF. The chain combines TRBV11-2 with TRBJ1-1; unclear D gene. The germline V gene encodes CDR1 SGHAT and CDR2 FQNNGV. The V and J ends lost 5 bases and 10 bases respectively, with 11 bases between them. CDR3 length: 11 amino acids.

The CDR3 protein is CSVEVGRGQPQHF. CDR3 coding DNA: TGCAGCGTTGAAGTGGGGAGAGGTCAGCCCCAGCATTTT. V and J are TRBV29-1 and TRBJ1-5; no firm D call. The germline CDR1 and CDR2 sequences are SQVTM and ANQGSEA. The V and J ends lost 1 base and 6 bases respectively, with 10 bases between them. CDR3 size: 13 residues. Supplemented by reference TRBV29-1 and TRBJ1-5, the full variable domain reads SAVISQKPSRDICQRGTSLTIQCQVDSQVTMMFWYRQQPGQSLTLIATANQGSEATYESGFVIDKFPISRPNLTFSTLTVSNMSPEDSSIYLCSVEVGRGQPQHFGDGTRLSIL.

The gene calls are TRBV6-2 or TRBV6-3 and TRBJ2-3; D gene ambiguous. The V end was cut by 0 bases, the J end by 7 bases, with 8 bases between. CDR1 MNHEY and CDR2 SVGEGT come from the germline V gene. The length of the CDR3 is 13 residues. CDR3 in DNA: TGTGCCAGCAGTTACTCGGAACGTAATACGCAGTATTTT. It translates to CASSYSERNTQYF.

The chain links TRBV20-1 to TRBJ2-7, with D perhaps TRBD2 (5 bases). Germline CDR1 and CDR2: DFQATT and SNEGSKA (reference sequence). The V gene lost 4 bases and the J gene lost 3 bases, with 19 bases spanning the gap. The CDR3 is 15 residues long. CDR3 region: CSATGPDLGVYEQYF. The CDR3, as DNA: TGCAGTGCTACCGGTCCAGACCTCGGGGTCTACGAGCAGTACTTC.

The rearrangement links TRBV14 to TRBJ2-3, with 7 bases matching TRBD1. V lost 3 bases, J lost 9 bases, and 0 bases stayed unmatched. The germline V gene encodes CDR1 SGHDN and CDR2 FVKESK. This CDR3 is built from 11 residues. CDR3 in amino acids: CASSQDRTQYF. The CDR3 DNA reads as TGTGCCAGCAGCCAGGACAGGACGCAGTATTTT.

The chain recombines TRBV30 with TRBJ1-4, with D unclear. V was shortened by 3 bases and J by 5 bases, with 13 bases between the two germline ends. The CDR3 has 14 residues. Germline-derived CDR1 and CDR2 are GTSNPN and SVGIG (reference sequence). The CDR3: CAWSEGWGNEKLFF. The CDR3 DNA is TGTGCCTGGAGCGAAGGTTGGGGAAATGAAAAACTGTTTTTT. Looking up the rest from reference TRBV30 and TRBJ1-4 gives the full variable domain: SQTIHQWPATLVQPVGSPLSLECTVEGTSNPNLYWYRQAAGRGLQLLFYSVGIGQISSEVPQNLSASRPQDRQFILSSKKLLLSDSGFYLCAWSEGWGNEKLFFGSGTQLSVL.

This clonotype was detected only a few times. In nucleotides, the CDR3 is TGTGCCTGGACTAGGAGCACAGATACGCAGTATTTT. This gives the protein CAWTRSTDTQYF. The chain links TRBV30 to TRBJ2-3; D is uncertain. V was trimmed by 4 bases and J by 0 bases, leaving 5 bases between them. The germline V gene encodes CDR1 GTSNPN and CDR2 SVGIG (reference sequence). The CDR3 is 12 amino acids.

The gene calls are TRBV19 and TRBJ2-7; D ambiguous. The germline gives CDR1 LNHDA, CDR2 SQIVND (reference sequence). The V gene lost 3 bases and the J gene lost 2 bases, with 8 bases spanning the gap. This CDR3 comprises 13 residues. This CDR3 reads CASSMLEAYEQYF. CDR3 in DNA: TGTGCCAGTAGTATGCTAGAAGCCTACGAGCAGTACTTC.

The chain is built from TRBV7-9 and TRBJ2-1; either TRBD1 or TRBD2 may supply D (5 bases each). The V gene lost 4 bases and the J gene lost 15 bases, with 19 bases spanning the gap. Germline CDR1 and CDR2: SEHNR and FQNEAQ (reference sequence). CDR3 length: 13 residues. This CDR3 is CASSSRSGLDVFF. In DNA, the CDR3 is TGTGCCAGCAGCTCTAGGTCGGGGCTCGACGTGTTCTTC.

This rearrangement joins TRBV4-1 to TRBJ1-5; 7 positions match TRBD1. The CDR3 sequence is 15 residues long. Germline V gives CDR1 MGHRA, CDR2 YSYEKL. J lost 2 bases, V lost 2 bases, and 3 bases had no gene match. CDR3 nucleotides: TGCGCCAGCAGCCAAAGTGACAGGGGCAATCAGCCCCAGCATTTT. This sequence encodes CASSQSDRGNQPQHF.

The genes are TRBV5-1 and TRBJ1-6; the match to TRBD1 covers 7 bases. Germline-derived CDR1 and CDR2 are SGHRS and YFSETQ. The V and J ends lost 5 bases and 7 bases, in that order; junction bases with no gene match: 3. This CDR3 comprises 13 residues. The CDR3 sequence is CASSETGNSPLHF. The CDR3 nucleotides are TGCGCCAGCAGTGAGACAGGGAATTCACCCCTCCACTTT. The variable domain in full, completed from reference TRBV5-1 and TRBJ1-6, reads KAGVTQTPRYLIKTRGQQVTLSCSPISGHRSVSWYQQTPGQGLQFLFEYFSETQRNKGNFPGRFSGRQFSNSRSEMNVSTLELGDSALYLCASSETGNSPLHFGNGTRLTVT.

The chain couples TRBV10-3 to TRBJ1-1; 9 bases match TRBD1. CDR1 and CDR2 from the germline V gene are ENHRY and SYGVKD. The CDR3 extends over 14 amino acids. V shed 4 bases and J 1 base; nucleotides not matched to a gene: 1. CDR3 residues: CAISVGQGNTEAFF. The DNA for the CDR3 is TGTGCCATCAGTGTGGGACAGGGGAACACTGAAGCTTTCTTT.

Written as DNA, the CDR3 is TGCAGCGTTGAAGCCCCCGGGACCTTCGACGAGCAGTACTTC. Protein sequence: CSVEAPGTFDEQYF. The chain joins TRBV29-1 to TRBJ2-7, with D perhaps matching TRBD1 or TRBD2 (5 bases each). Trimming took off 1 base at V and 5 bases at J, with 15 bases between the two ends. CDR3 length equals 14 residues. Germline assignment: CDR1 SQVTM and CDR2 ANQGSEA.

The CDR3 DNA follows: TGTGCCAGCAGCCAAGTGCCCGGGACAGGGTTTTACGAGCAGTACTTC. It codes for CASSQVPGTGFYEQYF. The chain employs TRBV14 and TRBJ2-7; 9 bases line up with TRBD1. Germline V gene lookup returns CDR1 SGHDN and CDR2 FVKESK. V dropped 1 base and J dropped 4; count of bases not matched to a gene: 8. This CDR3 region has 16 residues.

This rearrangement joins TRBV6-5 to TRBJ2-2, with TRBD2 matching over 9 bases. CDR3 length: 15 amino acids. CDR1 MNHEY and CDR2 SVGAGI come from the germline V gene. J was trimmed by 7 bases and V by 1 base; bases with no gene match: 4. The CDR3 DNA sequence: TGTGCCAGCAGTTACTTGAGCGGGGGGATCGGGGAGCTGTTTTTT. It specifies CASSYLSGGIGELFF.

The chain carries TRBV11-1 and TRBJ1-2; 7 nucleotides line up with TRBD1. This CDR3 has 13 residues. CDR1 and CDR2 (germline): SGHAT, FQDESV (reference sequence). The V gene end was trimmed by 5 bases and the J gene end by 10 bases; junction bases not matched to a gene: 10. CDR3 residues: CASSPTRQGFYTF. The CDR3 DNA reads TGTGCCAGCAGCCCCACCCGACAGGGTTTCTACACCTTC.

The chain employs TRBV12-3 or TRBV12-4 and TRBJ1-1; TRBD1 might be the D (5 bases). The CDR3 runs to 14 residues. V was trimmed by 7 bases and J by 0 bases, leaving 12 bases between them. As DNA, the CDR3 is TGTGCCAGCAACCTCGGGGCCCTGAACACTGAAGCTTTCTTT. Protein product: CASNLGALNTEAFF.

This chain connects TRBV7-9 to TRBJ2-1; the D is unclear. Deletions cut 11 bases from V and 6 bases from J, with 8 bases between. The CDR3 runs to 10 residues. CDR1 is SEHNR and CDR2 is FQNEAQ in the germline V gene (reference sequence). The CDR3, as DNA: TGTGCCGTCACCCCCAATGAGCAGTTCTTC. This sequence encodes CAVTPNEQFF. Full variable domain (outside the CDR3, taken from reference TRBV7-9 and TRBJ2-1): DTGVSQNPRHKITKRGQNVTFRCDPISEHNRLYWYRQTLGQGPEFLTYFQNEAQLEKSRLLSDRFSAERPKGSFSTLEIQRTEQGDSAMYLCAVTPNEQFFGPGTRLTVL.

The chain combines TRBV5-4 with TRBJ1-1; 10 bases line up with TRBD1. Germline V gene lookup returns CDR1 SGHNT and CDR2 YYREEE (reference sequence). After removal of 2 bases from V and 1 base from J, the junction contained 8 bases not matched to a gene. CDR3 length: 17 residues. In DNA form, the CDR3 reads TGTGCCAGCAGCTTCCGGTTGACAGGGGGCGCGAACACTGAAGCTTTCTTT. This sequence encodes CASSFRLTGGANTEAFF.

The chain has TRBV30 and TRBJ1-1; the D is unclear. Deletions cut 6 bases from V and 6 bases from J, with 11 bases between. Germline assignment: CDR1 GTSNPN and CDR2 SVGIG (reference sequence). The CDR3 has 11 residues. The CDR3 protein is CACIGVPEAFF. The CDR3 bases are TGTGCCTGTATTGGGGTCCCTGAAGCTTTCTTT.